The entry below gives a single T cell receptor (beta chain) sequence along with its context. What antigen it recognizes has not been identified. Per-base quality was not reported, and no clone a single base away is much larger than it. Library generation was performed with the immunoSEQ multiplex PCR assay. To provide template for TCR sequencing, every sample had RNA extracted and reverse transcribed into cDNA. First-strand cDNA was synthesized with SuperScript III using a 2:1 mix of oligo-dT and random hexamers. A synthetic immune receptor repertoire was used to assess amplification bias, and residual bias was removed computationally. The published analysis was carried out like this. Raw reads were preprocessed for error removal, and CDR3 was defined according to IMGT conventions as running from the conserved cysteine to phenylalanine. Clonality was calculated as 1 minus Shannon entropy normalized by log2 of the number of productive unique TCRs. Scalp TCRbeta sequences were cross-referenced with sorted blood CD4 and CD8 repertoires so that the CD4 or CD8 identity of scalp clones could be inferred. TCRdb carries this immuneACCESS record with in-frame sequences only. Its versions omit some clonotypes, under half of them owing to an unresolved V gene in the studies checked, with the rest unexplained. The V and J calls and clone size are taken from that table; D and trimming were inferred from the DNA. For this sample there are roughly 110,000 clones; 65% to 85% appear just once. The top ten clonotypes cover around 25% of the sample.

The data belong to a study of CD8+ T cells in alopecia areata (dated by TCRdb to the late 2010s). Broadly, across the study: The treated patients took part in an open-label pilot trial in which moderate-to-severe alopecia areata was treated with oral tofacitinib at 5 to 10 mg twice daily. Patients stayed on tofacitinib for 6 to 18 months and then had 6 months of follow-up off drug so that delayed response and recurrence could be assessed. The SALT score, which quantifies the percentage of affected scalp surface area, was used to measure disease severity in treated patients. To study T cell clonal expansion in alopecia areata, the researchers applied high-throughput TCRbeta sequencing to both the C3H/HeJ mouse model and human patients. In humans, TCRbeta sequencing was performed on scalp tissue and on sorted CD4+ and CD8+ peripheral blood T cells from healthy controls and from patients with patchy or totalis/universalis alopecia areata. Biopsies were taken from tofacitinib-treated patients at baseline and again at 4 and 24 weeks into treatment, and several of those patients also had a later scalp biopsy. Scalp clonality was compared among normal scalp (n=4), patchy alopecia areata scalp (n=8), and alopecia totalis/universalis scalp (n=8). The RNA source kit depended on sample type: the PAXgene miRNA kit for fixed scalp, the miRNeasy kit for PBMCs, and the RNeasy kit for mouse skin. Amplification of TCRbeta CDR3 regions was done by immunoSEQ multiplex PCR using 35 Vbeta forward primers and 13 Jbeta reverse primers. General study outcomes and caveats: Because the treated cohort was small and had just a single nonresponder, larger studies are needed to establish links between baseline CD8+ expansion and response. Higher clonality and more expanded CD8+ clones were observed in lesional scalp than in normal scalp, particularly in alopecia totalis/universalis, a finding suggestive of antigenic drive. Resident alphabeta T cells in normal human skin are also sequenced, complicating scalp TCR repertoire analysis, unlike mouse skin dominated by gammadelta T cells. Shared TCR sequences between patients were less evident than in mice, which may be partly attributable to HLA diversity in the patient population. Many expanded lesional clones were found to persist in scalp and blood during tofacitinib treatment, and relapse after treatment cessation may be partly explained by this persistence. With tofacitinib, both scalp clonality and the number of expanded CD8+ clones among the top 100 scalp clones went down significantly.

The sample's time point, from its label and the paper: around 26 weeks on oral tofacitinib. The sample's treatment or condition, from its label and the paper: oral pan-JAK inhibitor, 5-10 mg twice daily. Peripheral blood and lesional scalp punch biopsies were obtained from patients with alopecia areata. PBMCs were isolated by density centrifugation and stained for CD3, CD4 and CD8, and CD4+ and CD8+ T cells were sorted on a FACSAria. This receptor was obtained from a human donor with alopecia areata. The sequences come from CD8+ T cells sorted from blood, collected at week 24, from a patient treated with tofacitinib.

The DNA is as follows: TGTGCCAGCAGCCCCGGGACAGGGGGCTTTGTCAGCTCCTACGAGCAGTACTTC. This is translated as CASSPGTGGFVSSYEQYF. Rearrangement joined TRBV9 to TRBJ2-7; 12 bases in between match TRBD1. V lost 4 bases and J lost 0 bases, and the count of bases not matched to a germline gene is 11. Including the terminal cysteine and phenylalanine, the CDR3 comprises 18 residues. The CDR3 DNA has 54 bases and is translated from base 1. CDR1 SGDLS and CDR2 YYNGEE are derived from the germline V gene.